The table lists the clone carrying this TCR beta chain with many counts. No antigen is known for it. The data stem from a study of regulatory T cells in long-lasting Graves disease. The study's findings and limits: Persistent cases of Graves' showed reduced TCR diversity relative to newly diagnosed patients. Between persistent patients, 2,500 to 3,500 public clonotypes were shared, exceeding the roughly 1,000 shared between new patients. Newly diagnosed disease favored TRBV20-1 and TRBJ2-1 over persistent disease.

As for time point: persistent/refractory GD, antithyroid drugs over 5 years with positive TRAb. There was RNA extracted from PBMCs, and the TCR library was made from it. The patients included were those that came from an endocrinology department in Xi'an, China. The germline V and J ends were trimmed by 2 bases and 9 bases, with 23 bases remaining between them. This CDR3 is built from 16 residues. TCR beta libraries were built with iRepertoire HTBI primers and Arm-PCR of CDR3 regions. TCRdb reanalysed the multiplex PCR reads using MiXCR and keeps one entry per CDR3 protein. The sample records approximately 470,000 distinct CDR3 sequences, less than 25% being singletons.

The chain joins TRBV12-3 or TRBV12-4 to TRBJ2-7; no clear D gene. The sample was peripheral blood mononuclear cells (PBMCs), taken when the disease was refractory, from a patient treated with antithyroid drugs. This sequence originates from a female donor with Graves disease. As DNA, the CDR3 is TGTGCCAGCAGTTTAAGGGTACAGTCCAGCAACCTCGCGCAGTACTTC. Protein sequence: CASSLRVQSSNLAQYF.